Presented here are 27 T cell receptor beta chains from one specimen sequenced in a study of beta chain features in type 1 diabetes. The study, taken as a whole, reports: Among all four CD4+ subsets, Type 1 diabetes patients had TCRB CDR3s that were moderately but significantly shorter.

The antigens of these receptors remain unknown. Reverse transcribing all isolated RNA meant expressed TCRB transcripts were sequenced. TCRdb's table, derived via immunoSEQ multiplex PCR, lists solely in-frame clones and lacks some. The repertoire holds over 100,000 clones, with 16% as singletons. The sequenced material came from central memory CD4+ T cells from blood. All receptors derive from a young man with type 1 diabetes.

This chain links TRBV7-9 with TRBJ2-1; weak D call: TRBD1 (6 bases). The V end was cut by 4 bases, the J end by 4 bases, with 14 bases between. The CDR3 totals 15 residues. The V gene's germline CDR1 is SEHNR and CDR2 FQNEAQ (reference sequence). DNA for the CDR3: TGTGCCAGCAGCTCCCCCAGGACAGAGTACAATGAGCAGTTCTTC. This encodes CASSSPRTEYNEQFF.

This chain uses TRBV4-3 with TRBJ1-2; perhaps TRBD1 as D (6 bases). The CDR3 runs 16 residues. Germline CDR1 is LGHNA and CDR2 is YSLEER. V lost 1 base, J lost 8 bases, and 20 bases lay in between. CDR3 in amino acids: CASSQGDGGAGSGYTF. The CDR3 region has the DNA TGCGCCAGCAGCCAAGGAGACGGGGGGGCAGGGTCCGGCTACACCTTC.

This clone showed up just a few times. V gene TRBV9 combines with J gene TRBJ2-3; no reliable D call. V was trimmed by 0 bases and J by 4 bases, leaving 3 bases between them. The CDR3 is 12 amino acids. Germline V lookup: CDR1 SGDLS, CDR2 YYNGEE. This CDR3 is CASSVGADTQYF. The CDR3 nucleotides read TGTGCCAGCAGCGTAGGGGCAGATACGCAGTATTTT.

The CDR3 loop reads CASSFGLGSTDTQYF. DNA for the CDR3: TGTGCCAGCAGCTTTGGGTTGGGGAGCACAGATACGCAGTATTTT. The chain employs TRBV5-6 and TRBJ2-3, with unresolved D. CDR3 length equals 15 residues. Germline V lookup: CDR1 SGHDT, CDR2 YYEEEE. V was clipped by 2 bases and J by 0 bases, with 10 bases between them.

This clone was seen at least ten times. J is TRBJ2-5 and V is TRBV9; 14 bases line up with TRBD2. Trimming took 0 bases from V and 3 from J; bases not matched to a gene: 7. This CDR3 has 18 residues. Germline assignment: CDR1 SGDLS and CDR2 YYNGEE. CDR3 protein: CASSVGTSGGLGEETQYF. The CDR3 region has the DNA TGTGCCAGCAGCGTAGGGACTAGCGGGGGGCTAGGGGAAGAGACCCAGTACTTC.

The chain joins TRBV5-3 to TRBJ2-6; no clear D gene. TRBV5-3 is noted as an ORF with a role that remains uncertain. With 8 bases removed from V and 0 bases from J, the gap between germline ends came to 18 bases. CDR3 length: 17 amino acids. CDR3 residues: CASHRSRLSSGANVLTF. The CDR3, as DNA: TGTGCCAGCCACCGAAGCAGATTAAGCTCTGGGGCCAACGTCCTGACTTTC.

This clone was counted a few times. This sequence joins TRBV7-2 and TRBJ1-3; D is ambiguous. Germline V gene sequence: CDR1 SGHTA, CDR2 FQGNSA. The CDR3 spans 15 residues. V lost 2 bases and J 2 bases, leaving 10 bases between the germline ends. The CDR3 loop is CASSLSDGAGNTIYF. CDR3 DNA sequence: TGTGCCAGCAGCTTAAGCGACGGAGCTGGAAACACCATATATTTT.

The V gene is TRBV7-2, the J gene TRBJ2-3; 8 positions agree with TRBD2. The CDR3 covers 17 residues. Germline assignment: CDR1 SGHTA and CDR2 FQGNSA. With V trimmed by 5 bases and J by 0 bases, 10 bases remained unmatched. The CDR3 reads CASSMGLVVTSTDTQYF. The CDR3 bases are TGTGCCAGCAGCATGGGACTAGTAGTTACTAGCACAGATACGCAGTATTTT.

V usage is TRBV4-3 and J usage is TRBJ2-1; TRBD2 aligns across 8 bases. Germline V gene data show CDR1 as LGHNA and CDR2 as YSLEER. The CDR3 spans 14 residues. V lost 0 bases and J lost 6; bases outside the gene matches: 1. The CDR3, as DNA: TGCGCCAGCAGCCAAGATCGGGGGGGCAATGAGCAGTTCTTC. It codes for CASSQDRGGNEQFF.

This clone is categorized as medium-sized. The chain employs TRBV7-3 and TRBJ2-7, with TRBD1 identical over 8 bases. There are 13 residues in the CDR3. After removal of 3 bases from V and 6 bases from J, the junction contained 4 bases not matched to a gene. Germline loops: CDR1 SGHTA, CDR2 FQGTGA. CDR3 nucleotide sequence: TGTGCCAGCAGCTTGACAGGGGATACCGAGCAGTACTTC. Residues: CASSLTGDTEQYF.

V usage is TRBV25-1 and J usage is TRBJ2-6; D unresolved. Trimming removed 3 bases at V and 4 bases at J, with 10 bases between. This CDR3 contains 15 residues. CDR1 and CDR2 (germline): MGHDK, SYGVNS. CDR3 loop: CASSDQNSGANVLTF. DNA of the CDR3: TGTGCCAGCAGTGATCAGAATTCCGGGGCCAACGTCCTGACTTTC.

This clone has a handful of counts. This chain links TRBV2 with TRBJ2-5; 10 bases fit TRBD2. This CDR3 is 14 amino acids long. V dropped 6 bases and J dropped 3; count of bases not matched to a gene: 4. The V gene's germline CDR1 is SNHLY and CDR2 FYNNEI. CDR3 loop: CASRAGTSEETQYF. The CDR3 DNA reads TGTGCCAGCAGAGCCGGGACTAGCGAAGAGACCCAGTACTTC. Variable domain in full (rest from reference TRBV2 and TRBJ2-5): EPEVTQTPSHQVTQMGQEVILRCVPISNHLYFYWYRQILGQKVEFLVSFYNNEISEKSEIFDDQFSVERPDGSNFTLKIRSTKLEDSAMYFCASRAGTSEETQYFGPGTRLLVL.

The chain joins TRBV5-1 to TRBJ2-3; no clear D. The germline gives CDR1 SGHRS, CDR2 YFSETQ. The CDR3 is made up of 15 amino acids. Trimming pared 4 bases from V and 7 bases from J, leaving 19 bases between. The CDR3 loop is CASSRNAFGTNTQYF. As DNA, the CDR3 is TGCGCCAGCAGCCGGAACGCGTTCGGCACTAATACGCAGTATTTT.

V gene TRBV28 combines with J gene TRBJ1-4; D gene ambiguous. CDR3 length equals 13 residues. Trimming left V 6 bases short and J 3 bases short, with 8 bases between. Germline V gene sequence: CDR1 MDHEN, CDR2 SYDVKM. Here the CDR3 DNA reads TGTGCCAGCAGCCAGCCAGCTAATGAAAAACTGTTTTTT. It specifies CASSQPANEKLFF.

This clone was detected a few times. The genes are TRBV30 and TRBJ2-5; D gene unclear. Looked up from germline, CDR1 is GTSNPN and CDR2 is SVGIG (reference sequence). V was clipped by 0 bases and J by 4 bases, with 9 bases between them. This CDR3 spans 13 amino acids. CDR3 loop: CAWSVNLAETQYF. CDR3 nucleotide sequence: TGTGCCTGGAGTGTAAACTTGGCAGAGACCCAGTACTTC. The full variable domain, in which reference TRBV30 and TRBJ2-5 provide the parts outside the CDR3, is SQTIHQWPATLVQPVGSPLSLECTVEGTSNPNLYWYRQAAGRGLQLLFYSVGIGQISSEVPQNLSASRPQDRQFILSSKKLLLSDSGFYLCAWSVNLAETQYFGPGTRLLVL.

This clone is medium-sized. The chain joins TRBV10-3 to TRBJ2-6; no firm D call. The CDR3 is made up of 15 amino acids. Germline assignment: CDR1 ENHRY and CDR2 SYGVKD. V lost 3 bases and J lost 0, with 6 bases in between. The chain's CDR3 is CAISDTDSGANVLTF. CDR3 in DNA: TGTGCCATCAGTGACACAGACTCTGGGGCCAACGTCCTGACTTTC.

About this clone: One junction end does not reproduce the germline sequence, and a read error may be involved. The chain couples TRBV6-5 to TRBJ1-2, with 7 bases matching TRBD1. CDR1 is MNHEY and CDR2 is SVGAGI in the germline V gene. The CDR3 sequence is 15 residues long. The CDR3, as DNA: TGTGCCAGCAGTCCAGGGGACAGATACCCCTATCGCTACACCTTC. Its protein product is CASSPGDRYPYRYTF.

The rearrangement links TRBV6-1 to TRBJ1-1; D call uncertain. The length of the CDR3 is 14 residues. V dropped 0 bases and J dropped 2 bases, with 7 bases sitting between them. Germline lookup yields CDR1 MNHNS and CDR2 SASEGT. DNA of the CDR3: TGTGCCAGCAGTGAAGCCACAGCCAACACTGAAGCTTTCTTT. It translates to CASSEATANTEAFF.

The chain has TRBV5-1 and TRBJ2-1, with TRBD2 matching 10 bases. Germline trimming cut 3 bases from V and 6 bases from J; bases unmatched to any gene: 6. CDR3 size: 15 residues. Germline CDR1 SGHRS, CDR2 YFSETQ. This chain's CDR3 is CASSYLAGAVNEQFF. As DNA, the CDR3 is TGCGCCAGCAGCTACCTAGCGGGGGCGGTCAATGAGCAGTTCTTC.

This clone was found a few times. The genes are TRBV20-1 and TRBJ2-1, with D possibly matching TRBD1 (6 bases). The germline CDR1 and CDR2 sequences are DFQATT and SNEGSKA (reference sequence). V was clipped by 4 bases and J by 6 bases, with 7 bases between them. The CDR3 contains 11 residues. The CDR3 is CSAKQGNEQFF. The CDR3 nucleotides read TGCAGTGCTAAACAGGGCAATGAGCAGTTCTTC.

V gene TRBV7-2 combines with J gene TRBJ1-2; 7 positions agree with TRBD1. Germline trimming cut 5 bases from V and 6 bases from J; bases unmatched to any gene: 12. The germline V gene encodes CDR1 SGHTA and CDR2 FQGNSA. The CDR3 extends over 15 amino acids. The CDR3 reads CASSPLRTGTDGYTF. Written as DNA, the CDR3 is TGTGCCAGCAGCCCACTAAGGACAGGAACCGATGGCTACACCTTC.

The chain has TRBV19 and TRBJ1-2; D is uncertain. Germline CDR1 and CDR2: LNHDA and SQIVND (reference sequence). The CDR3 has 14 residues. Between the trimmed V and J ends, which lost 1 base and 2 bases, there was a span of 8 bases. CDR3 amino acids: CASSIVLGNYGYTF. DNA of the CDR3: TGTGCCAGTAGTATAGTGTTGGGAAACTATGGCTACACCTTC.

The chain uses TRBV9 and TRBJ2-3; D gene unclear. The CDR3 covers 12 residues. CDR1 and CDR2 (germline): SGDLS, YYNGEE. V lost 1 base and J lost 6, with 6 bases in between. Here the CDR3 reads CASSVMRDTQYF. CDR3 nucleotide sequence: TGTGCCAGCAGCGTAATGAGGGATACGCAGTATTTT.

The rearrangement joins TRBV5-1 to TRBJ1-5, with 10 nucleotides matching TRBD1. Looked up from germline, CDR1 is SGHRS and CDR2 is YFSETQ. CDR3 size: 13 residues. The V gene end was trimmed by 4 bases and the J gene end by 8 bases; junction bases not matched to a gene: 3. CDR3 residues: CASSPGTGEPQHF. The CDR3 nucleotides read TGCGCCAGCAGCCCCGGGACAGGGGAGCCCCAGCATTTT.

The chain uses TRBV5-5 and TRBJ1-6; D is unclear. The germline V gene has CDR1 SGHKS and CDR2 YYEKEE (reference sequence). The V end lost 4 bases, the J end lost 13 bases, and 15 bases lay between the germline ends. This CDR3 contains 13 residues. CDR3 in DNA: TGTGCCAGCAGCGTTGCAACTGGTTTCCCCCTCCACTTT. Translated, it gives CASSVATGFPLHF.

This clone was detected a few times. V usage is TRBV2 and J usage is TRBJ1-6; no clear D gene. Deletions cut 6 bases from V and 6 bases from J, with 12 bases between. Germline V gene data show CDR1 as SNHLY and CDR2 as FYNNEI. There are 14 residues in the CDR3. CDR3 sequence (DNA): TGTGCCAGCAGGGCAGAGCTCATTAATTCACCCCTCCACTTT. It is translated as CASRAELINSPLHF.

The chain carries TRBV30 and TRBJ1-5; D is possibly TRBD1 (5 bases). CDR1 and CDR2 (germline): GTSNPN, SVGIG (reference sequence). The V end lost 1 base, the J end lost 6 bases, and 10 bases lay between the germline ends. There are 13 residues in the CDR3. The CDR3 sequence: CAWSGQPGQPQHF. The CDR3 nucleotides read TGTGCCTGGAGTGGACAGCCCGGTCAGCCCCAGCATTTT.